This T cell receptor beta chain was recovered during a study of response to subunit inactivated influenza vaccine (dated by TCRdb to 2016 to 2019). Background for the entire study: The study used deep quantitative T cell receptor repertoire profiling to track responses to a trivalent subunit inactivated influenza vaccine.

According to the germline V gene (reference sequence), CDR1 reads SEHNR and CDR2 reads FQNEAQ. V sheds 1 base and J sheds 1 base, leaving 16 bases between their ends. Measured from the cysteine to the phenylalanine, the CDR3 is 17 residues long. Only the CDR3 region is kept as DNA, spanning 51 bases read in frame from base 1. A note on this clonotype: Its antigen has not been determined. The input lacks base qualities; no much larger clone sits a single base away.

The investigation overall reported the following: The authors proposed that each seasonal influenza vaccination may bring in only a limited number of new T cells.

The library was prepared using RT-PCR. Sequencing was performed on an Illumina HiSeq 2500. The public sequencing data were trimmed at Q25 with fastp and processed into clonotypes with MiXCR by TCRdb, which kept only in-frame beta chains. Under each unique CDR3 protein, matching rows form one entry showing the most common genes and DNA. The sample table lists a few hundred thousand distinct CDR3 sequences, 20% to 25% of them with a count of one. The ten largest clones add up to about a tenth of the sample. The sequence is built from TRBV7-9 and TRBJ1-1; a tentative D match to TRBD1 spans 5 bases. This clonotype was obtained from a man aged 50-75 years who received an inactivated influenza vaccine. Donor details come from another sample of the same person, matched by shared clones. Sequenced here: PBMCs from blood, sampled less than 22 months after vaccination. The CDR3 protein is CASSLGGKVGKNTEAFF. The sequence in DNA is TGTGCCAGCAGCTTAGGGGGGAAGGTGGGAAAGAACACTGAAGCTTTCTTT.